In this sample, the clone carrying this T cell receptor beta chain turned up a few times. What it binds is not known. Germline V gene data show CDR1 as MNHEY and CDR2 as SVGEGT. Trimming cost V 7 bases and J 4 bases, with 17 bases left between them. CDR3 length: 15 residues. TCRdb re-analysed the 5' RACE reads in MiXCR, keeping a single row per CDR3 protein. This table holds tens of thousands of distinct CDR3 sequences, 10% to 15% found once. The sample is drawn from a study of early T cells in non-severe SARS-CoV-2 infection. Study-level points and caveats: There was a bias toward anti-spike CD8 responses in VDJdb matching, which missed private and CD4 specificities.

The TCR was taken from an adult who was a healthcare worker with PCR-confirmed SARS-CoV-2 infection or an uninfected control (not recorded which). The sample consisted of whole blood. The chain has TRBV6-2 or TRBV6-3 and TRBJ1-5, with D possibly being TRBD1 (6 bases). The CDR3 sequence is CASTPVLRGNQPQHF. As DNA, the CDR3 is TGTGCCAGCACCCCCGTCCTCAGGGGAAATCAGCCCCAGCATTTT.